Below, 5 T cell receptor beta chains from the same sample are listed, as sequenced in a study of identifying expanded T cells in peripheral blood. Some clones are missing from TCRdb's copy, which holds only in-frame ones; the method was immunoSEQ multiplex PCR. The sample shows about 82,000 clones, about 87% of them seen only once. What was sequenced was blood. The receptors come from a person aged 18 to 70 in good health.

J is TRBJ1-5 and V is TRBV30, with 7 bases identical to TRBD1. The J segment lost 6 bases and the V segment lost 2 bases, leaving 28 bases of the junction unmatched. Per germline, CDR1 GTSNPN and CDR2 SVGIG (reference sequence). The CDR3 consists of 21 residues. The CDR3 coding sequence is TGTGCCTGGAGTCCAGGGTACCAGACAGGGTCTAAGTGGATGTGGAGTCAGCCCCAGCATTTT. Protein sequence: CAWSPGYQTGSKWMWSQPQHF.

The chain is built from TRBV10-3 and TRBJ2-2; D not resolved. The ends were cut back, 5 bases at V and 0 bases at J, with 1 base in the middle. Germline CDR1 and CDR2: ENHRY and SYGVKD. The CDR3 totals 12 residues. The CDR3 DNA reads TGTGCCATCAGTTCGAACACCGGGGAGCTGTTTTTT. The encoded protein is CAISSNTGELFF.

This clone was seen only once. This chain links TRBV2 with TRBJ1-3; D might be TRBD1 (6 bases). Looked up from germline, CDR1 is SNHLY and CDR2 is FYNNEI. The CDR3 runs 15 residues. Between the trimmed V and J ends, which lost 6 bases and 1 base, there was a span of 13 bases. The CDR3 loop is CASSGEGGSGNTIYF. CDR3 nucleotides: TGTGCCAGCAGCGGAGAAGGGGGATCTGGAAACACCATATATTTT.

The genes are TRBV27 and TRBJ2-7; the D gene is possibly TRBD1 (6 bases). This CDR3 comprises 14 residues. Germline-derived CDR1 and CDR2 are MNHEY and SMNVEV (reference sequence). V gave up 5 bases and J gave up 3 bases, with 14 bases separating them. CDR3 sequence: CASSKHRDNYEQYF. The CDR3 DNA reads as TGTGCCAGCAGTAAACACCGGGACAACTACGAGCAGTACTTC.

The chain joins TRBV4-2 to TRBJ2-1, with D unresolved. The length of the CDR3 is 16 residues. Germline CDR1 reads LGHNA; CDR2 reads YNFKEQ. The germline V and J ends were trimmed by 0 bases and 1 base, with 10 bases remaining between them. CDR3 coding DNA: TGTGCCAGCAGCCAAGACTGGACGCCGTCCTACAATGAGCAGTTCTTC. This codes for CASSQDWTPSYNEQFF.